This TCR beta chain was recovered during a study of blood T cell repertoires in COVID-19. Study-wide context: COVID-19 samples from acute and convalescent phases originated in the United States, Italy and Spain.

V was shortened by 8 bases and J by 2 bases, with 10 bases between the two germline ends. CDR1 is SNHLY and CDR2 is FYNNEI in the germline V gene. This CDR3 has 12 residues. Study processing details: It was from reference gene primer amplification that nucleated cell counts were estimated. Assay: immunoSEQ multiplex PCR; the TCRdb copy retains only in-frame clones and omits some. That table supplies the V and J calls and clone size; D and trimming were determined from the DNA. The table records approximately 240,000 clones, 75% to 95% of them present only once. The gene calls are TRBV2 and TRBJ2-7; D perhaps matches TRBD2 (5 bases). Sequences were obtained from PBMCs or T cells enriched from blood (not recorded which). The clonotype was recovered from a young woman who had recovered from COVID-19. CDR3 in amino acids: CASVSGTYEQYF. In DNA form, the CDR3 reads TGTGCCAGCGTAAGCGGCACCTACGAGCAGTACTTC.